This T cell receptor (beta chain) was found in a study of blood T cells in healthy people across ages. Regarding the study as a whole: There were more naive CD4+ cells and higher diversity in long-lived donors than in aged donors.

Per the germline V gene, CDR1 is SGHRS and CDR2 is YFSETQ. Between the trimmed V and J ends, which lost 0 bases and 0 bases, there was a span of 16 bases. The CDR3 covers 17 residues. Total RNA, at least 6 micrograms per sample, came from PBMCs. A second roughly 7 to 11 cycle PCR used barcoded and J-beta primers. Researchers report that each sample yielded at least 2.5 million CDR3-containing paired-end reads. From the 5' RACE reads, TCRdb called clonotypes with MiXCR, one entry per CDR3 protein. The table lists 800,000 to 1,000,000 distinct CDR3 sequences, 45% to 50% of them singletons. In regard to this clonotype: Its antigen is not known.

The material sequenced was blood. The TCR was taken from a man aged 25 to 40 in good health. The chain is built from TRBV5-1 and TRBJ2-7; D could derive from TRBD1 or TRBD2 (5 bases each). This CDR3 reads CASSLDGDPMSSYEQYF. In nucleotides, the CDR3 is TGCGCCAGCAGCTTGGATGGGGACCCCATGTCCTCCTACGAGCAGTACTTC.